The 32 T cell receptor beta chains below all came from one sample that was sequenced in a study of regulatory T cells in long-lasting Graves disease. Both iRepertoire HTBI primers and Arm-PCR of CDR3 regions were used to build the TCR beta libraries. MiXCR, applied by TCRdb to the multiplex PCR reads, yields one record per CDR3 protein. This sample has fewer than 450,000 distinct CDR3 sequences, with 20% found just once. Time point here: persistent/refractory GD, antithyroid drugs over 5 years with positive TRAb. After RNA was extracted from PBMCs, the TCR library was made from it. This specimen consisted of peripheral blood mononuclear cells (PBMCs), obtained when the disease was refractory, from a patient treated with antithyroid drugs. The source is a female donor with Graves disease.

This sequence joins TRBV6-6 and TRBJ1-2, with TRBD1 matching 11 bases. Germline loops: CDR1 MNHNY, CDR2 SVGAGI (reference sequence). V dropped 5 bases and J dropped 6; count of bases not matched to a gene: 5. The CDR3 has 14 amino acids. The CDR3 DNA reads as TGTGCCAGCAGTCACGGACAGGGGGCTCATGGCTACACCTTC. Its translation: CASSHGQGAHGYTF.

Details on this clonotype: A much larger clone differs by one base, so this may be a read error. This rearrangement joins TRBV27 to TRBJ1-2; TRBD1 agrees at 7 bases. Germline V gene data show CDR1 as MNHEY and CDR2 as SMNVEV (reference sequence). This CDR3 has 13 amino acids. The CDR3 nucleotides are TGTACCAGCAGTCTAGGGGGCAGCTATGGCTACACCTTC. Its protein product is CTSSLGGSYGYTF.

This clonotype has just a few counts. This rearrangement joins TRBV12-3 or TRBV12-4 to TRBJ1-3, with 7 bases fitting TRBD1. J gave up 6 bases and V 5 bases, and 10 bases lay outside the gene matches. The CDR3 consists of 15 residues. CDR3 amino acids: CASSTGGGGENTIYF. Here the CDR3 DNA reads TGTGCCAGCAGTACAGGTGGAGGGGGCGAAAACACCATATATTTT.

The chain recombines TRBV6-5 with TRBJ2-7; no reliable D call. Trimming cost V 0 bases and J 3 bases, with 21 bases left between them. The CDR3 spans 18 residues. Germline CDR1 reads MNHEY; CDR2 reads SVGAGI. CDR3 DNA sequence: TGTGCCAGCAGTTACTCGCGTGTCGGGCTAAAGGACCTCTACGAGCAGTACTTC. This translates into CASSYSRVGLKDLYEQYF.

The chain couples TRBV6-1 to TRBJ2-5, with D tentatively TRBD1 (6 bases). The germline V gene has CDR1 MNHNS and CDR2 SASEGT. Trimming pared 8 bases from V and 5 bases from J, leaving 18 bases between. The CDR3 is made up of 14 amino acids. The CDR3 sequence: CASGLQGPGETQYF. The CDR3 nucleotides read TGTGCCAGCGGCTTACAGGGCCCGGGGGAGACCCAGTACTTC.

V is TRBV20-1 and J is TRBJ2-1, with 7 bases matching TRBD2. The CDR3 sequence is 14 residues long. The J segment lost 3 bases and the V segment lost 0 bases, leaving 2 bases of the junction unmatched. The V gene's germline CDR1 is DFQATT and CDR2 SNEGSKA (reference sequence). CDR3 bases: TGCAGTGCTAGAGATAGCGGGTTCTACAATGAGCAGTTCTTC. Protein: CSARDSGFYNEQFF.

Of note for this clonotype: The conserved phenylalanine or tryptophan normally closing the CDR3 is absent here, so this likely arose from a read error. J is TRBJ2-7 and V is TRBV5-1; D possibly corresponds to TRBD1 (6 bases). V was clipped by 1 base and J by 0 bases, with 11 bases between them. This CDR3 has 15 residues. Germline V gene lookup returns CDR1 SGHRS and CDR2 YFSETQ. The CDR3 DNA is TGCGCCAGCAGCTTGAGGGGGACGGCCTCCTACGAGCAGTACTCC. As protein: CASSLRGTASYEQYS.

As concerns this clonotype: A much larger clone sits a single nucleotide away, making a read error possible. This chain uses TRBV7-2 with TRBJ1-2; 7 bases agree with TRBD1. The CDR3 is made up of 17 amino acids. Germline loops: CDR1 SGHTA, CDR2 FQGNSA. DNA for the CDR3: TGTGCCAGCGACTTAACCTCAGGGGGAAATTCAAACTATGGCTGCACCTTC. Protein product: CASDLTSGGNSNYGCTF.

This clonotype was picked up a small number of times. The CDR3 protein is CASRRPGRGAGELFF. The CDR3, as DNA: TGCGCCAGCCGACGACCAGGGAGGGGGGCCGGGGAGCTGTTTTTT. The gene calls are TRBV10-2 and TRBJ2-2; a possible D gene is TRBD2 (7 bases). Trimming left V 8 bases short and J 6 bases short, with 19 bases between. The germline CDR1 and CDR2 sequences are WSHSY and SAAADI. CDR3 size: 15 residues.

This clonotype was seen just once. The chain uses TRBV5-1 and TRBJ2-2; 10 nucleotides agree with TRBD1. CDR1 is SGHRS and CDR2 is YFSETQ in the germline V gene. This CDR3 has 16 amino acids. V was clipped by 4 bases and J by 2 bases; unmatched bases: 5. The CDR3 bases are TGCGCCAGCAGCGGTGGGACAGGGGTTAACACCGGGGAGCTGTTTTTT. Translating gives CASSGGTGVNTGELFF.

This clonotype was seen only a few times. The gene calls are TRBV19 and TRBJ1-4, with 7 bases that match TRBD1. This CDR3 contains 16 residues. V shed 5 bases, J shed 3 bases, and the junction held 9 bases outside the gene matches. Germline CDR1 is LNHDA and CDR2 is SQIVND (reference sequence). The CDR3 nucleotides are TGTGCCAGTAGTCTATCAAACAGGGGAGCTAATGAAAAACTGTTTTTT. The encoded protein is CASSLSNRGANEKLFF.

The J gene is TRBJ2-2, the V gene TRBV5-1, with TRBD1 identical over 8 bases. Germline V gene sequence: CDR1 SGHRS, CDR2 YFSETQ. The CDR3 sequence is 13 residues long. The V and J ends lost 6 bases and 6 bases, in that order; junction bases with no gene match: 4. CDR3 loop: CASTQGDAGELFF. The CDR3 DNA reads as TGCGCCAGCACACAGGGGGATGCCGGGGAGCTGTTTTTT.

With regard to this clonotype: A much larger clone lies a single base off, so this may be a read error. V gene TRBV3-1 combines with J gene TRBJ2-4; D assignment may be TRBD1 or TRBD2 (6 bases each). CDR1 LGHDT and CDR2 YNNKEL come from the germline V gene (reference sequence). Deletions cut 1 base from V and 13 bases from J, with 14 bases between. The CDR3 runs 13 residues. Here the CDR3 reads CASSQGTFGGQYF. CDR3 DNA sequence: TGTGCCAGCAGCCAAGGAACGTTCGGGGGCCAGTACTTC.

The gene calls are TRBV28 and TRBJ2-7, with D perhaps matching TRBD1 (6 bases). The CDR3 has 14 residues. Germline V lookup: CDR1 MDHEN, CDR2 SYDVKM. With 3 bases removed from V and 0 bases from J, the gap between germline ends came to 9 bases. The CDR3 sequence is CASSFQGISYEQYF. The DNA for the CDR3 is TGTGCCAGCAGTTTCCAGGGGATCTCCTACGAGCAGTACTTC.

The sample holds many counts of this clonotype. The chain has TRBV28 and TRBJ1-4, with 8 bases lining up with TRBD1. The CDR3 is made up of 14 amino acids. Losses at the gene ends were 1 base for V and 7 bases for J; bases not matched to a gene: 2. Germline CDR1 reads MDHEN; CDR2 reads SYDVKM. CDR3 amino acids: CASSLSQGGEKLFF. The DNA for the CDR3 is TGTGCCAGCAGTTTATCACAGGGGGGTGAAAAACTGTTTTTT.

J is TRBJ2-7 and V is TRBV12-3 or TRBV12-4; 9 bases map to TRBD2. This CDR3 comprises 14 residues. V lost 6 bases to trimming and J lost 4 bases; unmatched junction nucleotides: 7. CDR3 sequence: CASRGGSGRYEQYF. Written as DNA, the CDR3 is TGTGCCAGCAGGGGGGGAAGCGGGAGGTACGAGCAGTACTTC.

J is TRBJ2-3 and V is TRBV2, with D unclear. V was cut by 6 bases and J by 4 bases, with 5 bases left in between. Germline assignment: CDR1 SNHLY and CDR2 FYNNEI. The length of the CDR3 is 11 residues. Here the CDR3 DNA reads TGTGCCAGCAGGGTTTCAGATACGCAGTATTTT. It encodes CASRVSDTQYF. Full variable domain (outside the CDR3, taken from reference TRBV2 and TRBJ2-3): EPEVTQTPSHQVTQMGQEVILRCVPISNHLYFYWYRQILGQKVEFLVSFYNNEISEKSEIFDDQFSVERPDGSNFTLKIRSTKLEDSAMYFCASRVSDTQYFGPGTRLTVL.

This clonotype appeared many times. V and J are TRBV20-1 and TRBJ1-5; 9 nucleotides match TRBD1. The length of the CDR3 is 13 residues. V lost 4 bases to trimming and J lost 6 bases; unmatched junction nucleotides: 4. Germline-derived CDR1 and CDR2 are DFQATT and SNEGSKA (reference sequence). CDR3 in amino acids: CSAIQGQGQPQHF. Written as DNA, the CDR3 is TGCAGTGCTATCCAGGGACAGGGTCAGCCCCAGCATTTT.

This clonotype was observed many times. The chain recombines TRBV7-2 with TRBJ2-5; D is uncertain. V lost 5 bases to trimming and J lost 4 bases, with 17 bases between them. The CDR3 consists of 15 residues. The germline gives CDR1 SGHTA, CDR2 FQGNSA. This CDR3 is CASSPQTGLGETQYF. The CDR3 DNA reads as TGTGCCAGCAGCCCTCAGACTGGGTTGGGAGAGACCCAGTACTTC.

CDR3 protein: CASRRTENTGELFF. CDR3 DNA: TGCGCCAGCAGACGGACAGAGAACACCGGGGAGCTGTTTTTT. The chain joins TRBV4-3 to TRBJ2-2; a possible D gene is TRBD1 (6 bases). Trimming took 6 bases from V and 1 from J, leaving 9 bases between them. The CDR3 runs to 14 residues. Germline values: CDR1 LGHNA, CDR2 YSLEER.

The V gene is TRBV4-1, the J gene TRBJ2-5; no definite D call. Germline V gene data show CDR1 as MGHRA and CDR2 as YSYEKL. There are 16 residues in the CDR3. Trimming removed 0 bases from V and 7 bases from J, with 18 bases in between. The CDR3 nucleotides are TGCGCCAGCAGCCAAGATCGGACCGCGCAGATTAGGACCCAGTACTTC. This gives the protein CASSQDRTAQIRTQYF.

This clonotype showed up just a few times. V usage is TRBV18 and J usage is TRBJ1-5; no definite D call. Germline CDR1 is KGHSH and CDR2 is LQKENI. The V end lost 1 base, the J end lost 7 bases, and 2 bases lay between the germline ends. The CDR3 has 11 residues. The CDR3 nucleotides are TGTGCCAGCTCACCACTGCAGCCCCAGCATTTT. The encoded protein is CASSPLQPQHF.

This clonotype came up many times. This chain links TRBV15 with TRBJ2-5, with TRBD1 as a possible D gene (6 bases). CDR3 length equals 15 residues. The germline CDR1 and CDR2 sequences are LNHNV and YYDKDF (reference sequence). V gave up 4 bases and J gave up 8 bases, with 20 bases separating them. This CDR3 reads CATSKEDQGLRTQYF. DNA for the CDR3: TGTGCCACCAGCAAAGAGGATCAGGGGTTGCGAACCCAGTACTTC.

This clonotype was detected many times. The rearrangement uses TRBV28 and TRBJ2-7; D call uncertain. Deletions cut 5 bases from V and 6 bases from J, with 11 bases between. CDR1 and CDR2 from the germline V gene are MDHEN and SYDVKM. There are 12 residues in the CDR3. The CDR3, as DNA: TGTGCCAGCAGTCCCGGTGGCAGCGAGCAGTACTTC. Protein product: CASSPGGSEQYF.

This clonotype turned up a few times. The gene calls are TRBV7-9 and TRBJ1-1, with no clear D. The CDR3 has 15 amino acids. V was pared by 5 bases and J by 0 bases, with 13 bases between. Germline lookup yields CDR1 SEHNR and CDR2 FQNEAQ (reference sequence). The DNA of the CDR3 is TGTGCCAGCAGCCCAGTCAGCTACATGAACACTGAAGCTTTCTTT. This sequence encodes CASSPVSYMNTEAFF.

The rearrangement uses TRBV29-1 and TRBJ2-7; D remains ambiguous. The germline V gene has CDR1 SQVTM and CDR2 ANQGSEA. The CDR3 is 10 residues long. The germline V and J ends were trimmed by 7 bases and 5 bases, with 9 bases remaining between them. CDR3 nucleotide sequence: TGCAGCGCTTCTGGGGACGAGCAGTACTTC. Protein: CSASGDEQYF.

This clonotype appeared many times. The CDR3 loop is CASRGGTSPLHF. Written as DNA, the CDR3 is TGTGCCAGCAGGGGAGGGACTTCACCCCTCCACTTT. The chain is built from TRBV28 and TRBJ1-6, with D possibly matching TRBD1 (5 bases). From germline, CDR1 is MDHEN and CDR2 SYDVKM. V lost 6 bases to trimming and J lost 9 bases, with 9 bases between them. The CDR3 is 12 amino acids.

The V and J genes are TRBV6-2 or TRBV6-3 and TRBJ2-7; 10 bases align to TRBD2. This CDR3 comprises 16 residues. V was clipped by 5 bases and J by 6 bases; unmatched bases: 13. CDR1 and CDR2 (germline): MNHEY, SVGEGT. As DNA, the CDR3 is TGTGCCAGCAGTGATTTGTGGCTAGCGGGAGTTGGCGAGCAGTACTTC. Protein product: CASSDLWLAGVGEQYF.

The sample holds a few counts of this clonotype. This sequence joins TRBV10-3 and TRBJ2-7, with D perhaps matching TRBD1 (6 bases). Germline-derived CDR1 and CDR2 are ENHRY and SYGVKD. Trimming stripped 8 bases from V and 0 bases from J, with 17 bases between. CDR3 length: 15 residues. CDR3 coding DNA: TGTGCCATCCAGGGGCTATACGGGACCTCCTACGAGCAGTACTTC. It codes for CAIQGLYGTSYEQYF.

This clonotype was counted ten times or more. This chain uses TRBV28 with TRBJ2-7, with D maybe TRBD1 (6 bases). Deletions cut 6 bases from V and 5 bases from J, with 20 bases between. CDR1 is MDHEN and CDR2 is SYDVKM in the germline V gene. This CDR3 comprises 15 residues. The CDR3 loop is CASRKAQGRAHEQYF. The CDR3 bases are TGTGCCAGCAGAAAAGCTCAGGGGAGAGCACACGAGCAGTACTTC.

This clonotype occurred a few times. The chain joins TRBV10-3 to TRBJ1-4, with unresolved D. CDR1 and CDR2 from the germline V gene are ENHRY and SYGVKD. The CDR3 is made up of 13 amino acids. The V gene lost 3 bases and the J gene lost 7 bases, with 9 bases spanning the gap. The CDR3 DNA reads as TGTGCCATCAGTGACGGCCGCGGTGAAAAACTGTTTTTT. Residues: CAISDGRGEKLFF.

This clonotype was picked up a small number of times. The chain uses TRBV11-2 and TRBJ1-6; no firm D call. The germline CDR1 and CDR2 sequences are SGHAT and FQNNGV. The length of the CDR3 is 16 residues. Trimming took off 5 bases at V and 8 bases at J, with 19 bases between the two ends. CDR3: CASSLQAAVIYSPLHF. CDR3 in DNA: TGTGCCAGCAGCCTCCAGGCAGCCGTCATATATTCACCCCTCCACTTT.